A single sample gave rise to the 17 T cell receptor beta chains below, sequenced in a study of T cells in Graves' hyperthyroidism and ophthalmopathy. Amplification of TCR beta CDR3 regions was performed using RNA transcripts as template. The HTBI primer set was used in a first-round RT-PCR of the TCR CDR3. Each CDR3 protein gets one entry after TCRdb re-called the multiplex PCR reads with MiXCR. The data hold a few hundred thousand distinct CDR3 sequences, with 15% to 20% observed a single time. The sample comprised blood. These receptors were taken from a woman aged 55-69 years with Graves' ophthalmopathy.

This clonotype showed up many times. This sequence joins TRBV28 and TRBJ2-7; weak D call: TRBD1 (6 bases). V lost 1 base and J lost 6, with 7 bases in between. This CDR3 contains 12 residues. Germline-derived CDR1 and CDR2 are MDHEN and SYDVKM. The CDR3 protein is CASSLSGVEQYF. The CDR3 DNA reads as TGTGCCAGCAGTTTATCAGGGGTCGAGCAGTACTTC.

This clonotype has a count of ten or more. CDR3 nucleotide sequence: TGTGCCAGCTCAACTTCGGGGGCAGCCTACGAGCAGTACTTC. Translation: CASSTSGAAYEQYF. The V gene is TRBV18, the J gene TRBJ2-7; D might be TRBD1 or TRBD2, each matching 6 bases. The CDR3 length is 14 residues. Trimming took 5 bases from V and 2 from J, leaving 13 bases between them. Germline assignment: CDR1 KGHSH and CDR2 LQKENI.

This clonotype was recorded many times. The chain employs TRBV7-2 and TRBJ1-1; D possibly corresponds to TRBD1 (5 bases). This CDR3 has 14 residues. Germline assignment: CDR1 SGHTA and CDR2 FQGNSA. Trimming removed 6 bases at V and 2 bases at J, with 13 bases between. The CDR3 DNA reads as TGTGCCAGCAGACGGGGGACGGCTAACACTGAAGCTTTCTTT. Translation gives CASRRGTANTEAFF. The variable domain in full, completed from reference TRBV7-2 and TRBJ1-1, reads GAGVSQSPSNKVTEKGKDVELRCDPISGHTALYWYRQSLGQGLEFLIYFQGNSAPDKSGLPSDRFSAERTGGSVSTLTIQRTQQEDSAVYLCASRRGTANTEAFFGQGTRLTVV.

This clonotype has only a few counts. The chain is built from TRBV7-2 and TRBJ1-1; D might be TRBD1 (6 bases). Germline lookup yields CDR1 SGHTA and CDR2 FQGNSA. Trimming took 5 bases from V and 2 from J, leaving 15 bases between them. The CDR3 is 15 residues long. CDR3 protein: CASSPVTGDNTEAFF. The CDR3, as DNA: TGTGCCAGCAGCCCTGTGACAGGAGATAACACTGAAGCTTTCTTT.

This clonotype was counted a few times. The chain couples TRBV29-1 to TRBJ1-1; no definite D call. V lost 0 bases, J lost 9 bases, and 11 bases lay in between. The V gene's germline CDR1 is SQVTM and CDR2 ANQGSEA. The CDR3 has 12 amino acids. The CDR3 spells CSVEEQGIQAFF. The CDR3 nucleotides are TGCAGCGTTGAAGAACAAGGGATTCAAGCTTTCTTT.

Ten or more counts support this clonotype. The chain uses TRBV6-1 and TRBJ2-7; TRBD1 is a possible D gene (5 bases). Trimming took off 6 bases at V and 1 base at J, with 10 bases between the two ends. The CDR3 is made up of 13 amino acids. CDR1 MNHNS and CDR2 SASEGT come from the germline V gene. CDR3 in amino acids: CASREQVSYEQYF. As DNA, the CDR3 is TGTGCCAGCAGGGAACAGGTTTCCTACGAGCAGTACTTC.

There are many counts of this clonotype. The chain is built from TRBV12-3 or TRBV12-4 and TRBJ2-3; TRBD2 aligns across 8 bases. The CDR3 contains 17 residues. V lost 3 bases, J lost 0 bases, and 8 bases stayed unmatched. CDR3 bases: TGTGCCAGCAGTTTGCGGCTAGCGGGTCTTAGCACAGATACGCAGTATTTT. Its translation is CASSLRLAGLSTDTQYF.

This clonotype was seen a handful of times. V is TRBV7-2 and J is TRBJ1-4, with D possibly being TRBD1 (5 bases). CDR1 is SGHTA and CDR2 is FQGNSA in the germline V gene. This CDR3 is built from 14 residues. Trimming took 4 bases from V and 0 from J, leaving 6 bases between them. CDR3 in DNA: TGTGCCAGCAGCTCGGGACCAACTAATGAAAAACTGTTTTTT. Its protein product is CASSSGPTNEKLFF.

Of note for this clonotype: This may be a read error: a much more frequent sequence differs by one nucleotide. The chain recombines TRBV6-2 or TRBV6-3 with TRBJ1-3; 7 bases agree with TRBD1. The CDR3 has 15 residues. CDR1 and CDR2 (germline): MNHEY, SVGEGT. This CDR3 reads CASSRGQDSGNTVYF. The CDR3 DNA is TGTGCCAGCAGTCGAGGACAGGACTCTGGAAACACCGTATATTTT.

The gene calls are TRBV30 and TRBJ2-1; 11 bases fit TRBD1. The V segment lost 3 bases and the J segment 4 bases; nucleotides outside the gene matches: 11. Germline-derived CDR1 and CDR2 are GTSNPN and SVGIG (reference sequence). CDR3 length equals 17 residues. The CDR3 nucleotides are TGTGCCTGGAGGGCATGCGCGGGACAGGGGGGATACAATGAGCAGTTCTTC. Protein sequence: CAWRACAGQGGYNEQFF.

The sample holds a few counts of this clonotype. V gene TRBV7-9 combines with J gene TRBJ1-4, with a possible D match to TRBD1 (5 bases). The CDR3 totals 13 residues. Germline CDR1 SEHNR, CDR2 FQNEAQ (reference sequence). Between the trimmed V and J ends, which lost 4 bases and 8 bases, there was a span of 11 bases. In DNA, the CDR3 is TGTGCCAGCAGCTCCCCGCAGGGAGAAAAACTGTTTTTT. Amino acid sequence: CASSSPQGEKLFF.

This clonotype came up a few times. The V call is TRBV4-3, the J call TRBJ1-4; D gene unclear. This CDR3 is 15 amino acids long. Trimming removed 0 bases at V and 5 bases at J, with 10 bases between. Per the germline V gene, CDR1 is LGHNA and CDR2 is YSLEER. The CDR3 DNA follows: TGCGCCAGCAGCCAAGATCAGGCTGAGAATGAAAAACTGTTTTTT. Its protein product is CASSQDQAENEKLFF.

This clonotype was seen many times. The chain joins TRBV20-1 to TRBJ2-3; D uncertain. The V and J ends lost 6 bases and 0 bases respectively, with 4 bases between them. The CDR3 covers 11 residues. The V gene's germline CDR1 is DFQATT and CDR2 SNEGSKA (reference sequence). CDR3 sequence (DNA): TGCAGTGCGGAAAGCACAGATACGCAGTATTTT. Translation gives CSAESTDTQYF.

This rearrangement joins TRBV6-1 to TRBJ1-2, with a weak D call TRBD1 (5 bases). CDR1 and CDR2 from the germline V gene are MNHNS and SASEGT. The V and J ends lost 7 bases and 4 bases respectively, with 13 bases between them. This CDR3 has 13 amino acids. This CDR3 is CASIGQGGYGYTF. The CDR3 region has the DNA TGTGCCAGCATTGGCCAGGGCGGCTATGGCTACACCTTC.

This clonotype was picked up many times. Relative to the germline gene, one junction end is altered; a read error may explain this. CDR3 coding DNA: TGTGCCAGCAGTTTAGGGGGTGAAGCTTTCTTT. It codes for CASSLGGEAFF. The genes are TRBV7-2 and TRBJ1-1, with D maybe TRBD1 (6 bases). This CDR3 spans 11 amino acids. CDR1 SGHTA and CDR2 FQGNSA come from the germline V gene.

This clonotype was recorded a few times. The chain combines TRBV6-1 with TRBJ1-5; TRBD1 agrees at 9 bases. The CDR3 is 14 residues long. With V trimmed by 8 bases and J by 8 bases, 10 bases remained unmatched. CDR1 and CDR2 from the germline V gene are MNHNS and SASEGT. DNA for the CDR3: TGTGCCAGCCGAACCGACAGGGGGGAAGAGCCCCAGCATTTT. Its protein is CASRTDRGEEPQHF.

This clonotype was found many times. This rearrangement joins TRBV27 to TRBJ1-5; the D is unclear. CDR3 length: 12 residues. CDR1 and CDR2 (germline): MNHEY, SMNVEV (reference sequence). Trimming left V 5 bases short and J 10 bases short, with 12 bases between. CDR3 residues: CASSIGGNPQHF. The CDR3 DNA reads as TGTGCCAGCAGTATCGGCGGGAATCCCCAGCATTTT.